This TCR beta chain was recovered during a study of T cell responses to AZD1222 COVID-19 vaccine. There are 13 residues in the CDR3. V was pared by 4 bases and J by 4 bases, with 11 bases between. CDR1 SGHRS and CDR2 YFSETQ come from the germline V gene. About this clone itself: Its antigen is currently unknown.

Study-wide results and caveats: Spike-specific TCR depth and breadth grew after two AZD1222 doses.

The data were produced by immunoSEQ multiplex PCR, yet TCRdb's version contains in-frame clones alone and is incomplete. The sample shows 250,000 to 300,000 clones, 90% to 95% of them seen only once. V is TRBV5-1 and J is TRBJ1-1; D call uncertain. The source was peripheral blood, collected 28 days after the second AZD1222 dose. This receptor was identified in an adult who received the AZD1222 COVID-19 vaccine. CDR3 sequence reads: CASSSSQSTEAFF. As DNA, the CDR3 is TGCGCCAGCAGCAGCAGCCAGTCCACTGAAGCTTTCTTT.